The T cell receptor beta chain described here comes from a study of PD-L1 blockade in urothelial cancer. At the level of the study: Chemotherapy regimens numbering 0 to 3 had been given to patients.

Some clones are missing from TCRdb's copy, which holds only in-frame ones; the method was immunoSEQ multiplex PCR. The profile shows under 35,000 clones, roughly 87% of them singletons. The CDR3 covers 14 residues. The V gene's germline CDR1 is MDHEN and CDR2 SYDVKM. V shed 8 bases and J shed 0 bases, with 14 bases lying between them. Time point reported: peripheral blood 6 weeks after treatment start. The number of samples from each patient was between 1 and 8, taken pretreatment and on-treatment. This TCR derives from a man aged 80 or over with urothelial cancer. The rearrangement uses TRBV28 and TRBJ2-7; tentative D call: TRBD2 (6 bases). Source: PBMCs, taken around atezolizumab (anti-PD-L1) treatment. The CDR3 DNA is TGTGCCAGCGCGGTTAGCGGAAGCTCCTACGAGCAGTACTTC. Translation: CASAVSGSSYEQYF. Full variable domain (missing parts from reference TRBV28 and TRBJ2-7): DVKVTQSSRYLVKRTGEKVFLECVQDMDHENMFWYRQDPGLGLRLIYFSYDVKMKEKGDIPEGYSVSREKKERFSLILESASTNQTSMYLCASAVSGSSYEQYFGPGTRLTVT.